This T cell receptor (beta chain) comes out of a study of blood T cell repertoires in COVID-19. This clone was detected once. Clones were read by immunoSEQ multiplex PCR, and TCRdb kept only the in-frame ones, dropping some. This repertoire shows 400,000 or so clones, approximately 90% found once; its top ten account for 0.8% to 1%. The CDR3 extends over 17 amino acids. J was trimmed by 6 bases and V by 2 bases; bases with no gene match: 9. Germline-derived CDR1 and CDR2 are SGHVS and FNYEAQ. The specimen sequenced was peripheral blood. This sequence joins TRBV7-6 and TRBJ2-2; 10 nucleotides align to TRBD2. The receptor was isolated from a young man with COVID-19, enrolled during active disease. In DNA, the CDR3 is TGTGCCAGCAGCTTATATCCCAGCGGGGGGGCCCCCGGGGAGCTGTTTTTT. It specifies CASSLYPSGGAPGELFF.